The rows below give T cell receptor beta chains drawn from one sample of a study of blood T cell repertoires in COVID-19. Libraries were prepared by immunoSEQ multiplex PCR; TCRdb keeps only in-frame clonotypes and omits some of them. Among 230,000 or so clones listed, 90% were seen once. Sequenced material: peripheral blood. These receptors were obtained from a woman in her fifties or sixties with COVID-19, enrolled during active disease. CDR3s include the opening cysteine and the closing phenylalanine or tryptophan. Each record gives: CDR3 protein, CDR3 DNA, J gene, clone size, D gene, V gene. D genes are given only for firm matches. Clone sizes are given selectively: once, few, many, or a class where the clone is expanded.

CDR3aa: CSASGSGVDEQYF; CDR3nt: TGCAGTGCTAGTGGTAGCGGTGTCGACGAGCAGTACTTC; j_gene: TRBJ2-7; abundance: .; d_gene: .; v_gene: TRBV20-1
CDR3aa: CASSSQASAGTEAFF; CDR3nt: TGTGCCAGCAGTTCGCAAGCCTCCGCCGGGACTGAAGCTTTCTTT; j_gene: TRBJ1-1; abundance: .; d_gene: .; v_gene: TRBV6-2/TRBV6-3
CDR3aa: CSVEGAGTAGFGYTF; CDR3nt: TGCAGCGTTGAAGGAGCCGGGACCGCGGGGTTTGGCTACACCTTC; j_gene: TRBJ1-2; abundance: .; d_gene: .; v_gene: TRBV29-1
CDR3aa: CASSPYARGNNEQFF; CDR3nt: TGTGCCAGCAGCCCCTACGCGCGGGGCAACAATGAGCAGTTCTTC; j_gene: TRBJ2-1; abundance: .; d_gene: .; v_gene: TRBV11-2
CDR3aa: CASSYSWGPANYGYTF; CDR3nt: TGTGCCAGCAGTTACTCGTGGGGGCCAGCTAACTATGGCTACACCTTC; j_gene: TRBJ1-2; abundance: once; d_gene: .; v_gene: TRBV6-5
CDR3aa: CASSLLGTVTHEAFF; CDR3nt: TGTGCCAGCAGCTTGTTAGGGACAGTGACTCATGAAGCTTTCTTT; j_gene: TRBJ1-1; abundance: .; d_gene: TRBD1; v_gene: TRBV5-6
CDR3aa: CASSYGRLNEKLFF; CDR3nt: TGTGCCAGCAGTTACGGCAGACTTAATGAAAAACTGTTTTTT; j_gene: TRBJ1-4; abundance: .; d_gene: .; v_gene: TRBV6-5
CDR3aa: CASSFWLGGYTF; CDR3nt: TGTGCCAGCAGCTTTTGGTTGGGCGGCTACACCTTC; j_gene: TRBJ1-2; abundance: .; d_gene: .; v_gene: TRBV7-9
CDR3aa: CASSYPPGAGGTEAFF; CDR3nt: TGTGCCAGCAGTTACCCCCCAGGGGCGGGGGGGACTGAAGCTTTCTTT; j_gene: TRBJ1-1; abundance: .; d_gene: .; v_gene: TRBV6-2/TRBV6-3
CDR3aa: CAWSEGRGYGYTF; CDR3nt: TGTGCCTGGAGCGAGGGCAGGGGCTATGGCTACACCTTC; j_gene: TRBJ1-2; abundance: .; d_gene: .; v_gene: TRBV30
CDR3aa: CASSKPRQGRDPSGNTIYF; CDR3nt: TGTGCCAGCAGCAAACCTCGACAGGGTAGGGATCCCTCTGGAAACACCATATATTTT; j_gene: TRBJ1-3; abundance: .; d_gene: .; v_gene: TRBV21-1
CDR3aa: CASSTRISGELFF; CDR3nt: TGTGCCAGTAGCACTAGGATTTCCGGGGAGCTGTTTTTT; j_gene: TRBJ2-2; abundance: .; d_gene: .; v_gene: TRBV19
CDR3aa: CASSQGTGPGNEKLFF; CDR3nt: TGTGCCAGCAGCCAAGGAACAGGGCCCGGGAATGAAAAACTGTTTTTT; j_gene: TRBJ1-4; abundance: .; d_gene: .; v_gene: TRBV3-1/TRBV3-2
CDR3aa: CASSPKGARDYGYTF; CDR3nt: TGTGCCAGCTCACCAAAGGGGGCCCGGGACTATGGCTACACCTTC; j_gene: TRBJ1-2; abundance: once; d_gene: TRBD1; v_gene: TRBV18
CDR3aa: CSVLGQGGGEKLFF; CDR3nt: TGCAGCGTTCTGGGACAGGGAGGGGGTGAAAAACTGTTTTTT; j_gene: TRBJ1-4; abundance: .; d_gene: TRBD1; v_gene: TRBV29-1
CDR3aa: CASSYVRTGNYGYTF; CDR3nt: TGTGCCAGCAGTTATGTTCGGACAGGTAACTATGGCTACACCTTC; j_gene: TRBJ1-2; abundance: .; d_gene: TRBD1; v_gene: TRBV27
CDR3aa: CASRNDRGNQPQHF; CDR3nt: TGTGCCAGCAGAAACGACAGGGGGAATCAGCCCCAGCATTTT; j_gene: TRBJ1-5; abundance: .; d_gene: TRBD1; v_gene: TRBV2
CDR3aa: CASSIEGRTSEEQFF; CDR3nt: TGTGCCAGCAGCATCGAGGGACGGACTAGTGAGGAGCAGTTCTTC; j_gene: TRBJ2-1; abundance: few; d_gene: TRBD2; v_gene: TRBV7-9
CDR3aa: CASSFGVNQPQHF; CDR3nt: TGTGCCAGCAGTTTCGGAGTCAATCAGCCCCAGCATTTT; j_gene: TRBJ1-5; abundance: .; d_gene: .; v_gene: TRBV12-3/TRBV12-4
CDR3aa: CASSWTDNQPQHF; CDR3nt: TGTGCCAGCAGCTGGACAGACAATCAGCCCCAGCATTTT; j_gene: TRBJ1-5; abundance: .; d_gene: .; v_gene: TRBV7-2
CDR3aa: CASSPHAGINEQFF; CDR3nt: TGTGCCAGCAGCCCCCACGCGGGGATAAATGAGCAGTTCTTC; j_gene: TRBJ2-1; abundance: .; d_gene: .; v_gene: TRBV7-7
CDR3aa: CASSDLRVNTEAFF; CDR3nt: TGTGCCAGCAGTGATTTGCGTGTTAACACTGAAGCTTTCTTT; j_gene: TRBJ1-1; abundance: .; d_gene: .; v_gene: TRBV6-1
CDR3aa: CAGGVDNTIYF; CDR3nt: TGTGCTGGGGGCGTAGACAACACCATATATTTT; j_gene: TRBJ1-3; abundance: once; d_gene: .; v_gene: TRBV12-5
CDR3aa: CASSWRQGSYTF; CDR3nt: TGTGCCAGCAGCTGGAGACAGGGTAGCTACACCTTC; j_gene: TRBJ1-2; abundance: .; d_gene: TRBD1; v_gene: TRBV6-5
CDR3aa: CASSHQGAKNIQYF; CDR3nt: TGCGCCAGCAGCCACCAGGGAGCCAAAAACATTCAGTACTTC; j_gene: TRBJ2-4; abundance: .; d_gene: .; v_gene: TRBV4-1
CDR3aa: CASSQDLNQPQHF; CDR3nt: TGTGCCAGCAGCCAAGATCTCAATCAGCCCCAGCATTTT; j_gene: TRBJ1-5; abundance: .; d_gene: .; v_gene: TRBV3-1/TRBV3-2
CDR3aa: CASSVAPGSNQPQHF; CDR3nt: TGTGCCAGCAGCGTAGCTCCAGGGTCCAATCAGCCCCAGCATTTT; j_gene: TRBJ1-5; abundance: .; d_gene: .; v_gene: TRBV9
CDR3aa: CASRQTDTGTGAFF; CDR3nt: TGTGCCAGCAGACAAACAGACACCGGAACTGGGGCTTTCTTT; j_gene: TRBJ1-1; abundance: .; d_gene: .; v_gene: TRBV6-5
CDR3aa: CASSPPGDRANSPLHF; CDR3nt: TGTGCCAGCTCACCACCTGGGGACAGGGCAAATTCACCCCTCCACTTT; j_gene: TRBJ1-6; abundance: .; d_gene: TRBD1; v_gene: TRBV18
CDR3aa: CSATRQNNYEQYF; CDR3nt: TGCAGCGCAACCCGACAGAATAACTACGAGCAGTACTTC; j_gene: TRBJ2-7; abundance: .; d_gene: .; v_gene: TRBV29-1
CDR3aa: CASSLLSLSTGIYEKLFF; CDR3nt: TGCGCCAGCAGCTTGCTGAGCCTAAGTACAGGAATTTACGAAAAACTGTTTTTT; j_gene: TRBJ1-4; abundance: .; d_gene: .; v_gene: TRBV5-1
CDR3aa: CASSHHRKAFF; CDR3nt: TGTGCCAGCAGTCATCACAGGAAGGCTTTCTTT; j_gene: TRBJ1-1; abundance: .; d_gene: .; v_gene: TRBV6-5
CDR3aa: CASSLESSVVYGYTF; CDR3nt: TGTGCCAGCAGCTTAGAGAGTTCCGTAGTTTATGGCTACACCTTC; j_gene: TRBJ1-2; abundance: .; d_gene: .; v_gene: TRBV7-2
CDR3aa: CASSLGAQGYSPLHF; CDR3nt: TGCGCCAGCAGCTTGGGGGCACAGGGGTATTCACCCCTCCACTTT; j_gene: TRBJ1-6; abundance: few; d_gene: TRBD1; v_gene: TRBV5-1
CDR3aa: CASSLVSGTGVIYEQYF; CDR3nt: TGCGCCAGCAGCTTGGTTAGCGGGACAGGGGTCATCTACGAGCAGTACTTC; j_gene: TRBJ2-7; abundance: .; d_gene: TRBD1; v_gene: TRBV5-1
CDR3aa: CASSFAGGSTDTQYF; CDR3nt: TGCGCCAGCAGCTTCGCGGGGGGGAGCACAGATACGCAGTATTTT; j_gene: TRBJ2-3; abundance: .; d_gene: TRBD2; v_gene: TRBV5-1
CDR3aa: CASSPRTDSTDTQYF; CDR3nt: TGTGCCAGCAGCCCACGGACAGACAGCACAGATACGCAGTATTTT; j_gene: TRBJ2-3; abundance: .; d_gene: .; v_gene: TRBV9
CDR3aa: CASSPPRGTGYTF; CDR3nt: TGTGCCAGCTCACCCCCCAGGGGGACTGGCTACACCTTC; j_gene: TRBJ1-2; abundance: .; d_gene: TRBD1; v_gene: TRBV18
CDR3aa: CASSPSGGYNEQFF; CDR3nt: TGTGCCAGCAGCCCTAGCGGGGGCTACAATGAGCAGTTCTTC; j_gene: TRBJ2-1; abundance: .; d_gene: TRBD2; v_gene: TRBV5-4
CDR3aa: CATSAWGGSRTDTQYF; CDR3nt: TGTGCCACCAGCGCGTGGGGGGGTTCTCGCACAGATACGCAGTATTTT; j_gene: TRBJ2-3; abundance: .; d_gene: TRBD2; v_gene: TRBV15
CDR3aa: CAGSRAKETQYF; CDR3nt: TGTGCCGGTTCGAGAGCGAAAGAGACCCAGTACTTC; j_gene: TRBJ2-5; abundance: .; d_gene: .; v_gene: TRBV7-9
CDR3aa: CASSLEGNTDTQYF; CDR3nt: TGCGCCAGCAGCTTGGAGGGGAACACAGATACGCAGTATTTT; j_gene: TRBJ2-3; abundance: once; d_gene: .; v_gene: TRBV5-1
CDR3aa: CASRFRQPVAEAFF; CDR3nt: TGTGCCAGTAGGTTCAGACAGCCAGTCGCTGAAGCTTTCTTT; j_gene: TRBJ1-1; abundance: .; d_gene: .; v_gene: TRBV19
CDR3aa: CAISEGAGYGYTF; CDR3nt: TGTGCCATCAGTGAGGGGGCTGGCTATGGCTACACCTTC; j_gene: TRBJ1-2; abundance: .; d_gene: .; v_gene: TRBV10-3
CDR3aa: CASSGTGLYGYTF; CDR3nt: TGTGCCAGCAGTGGGACAGGGCTCTATGGCTACACCTTC; j_gene: TRBJ1-2; abundance: .; d_gene: TRBD1; v_gene: TRBV2
CDR3aa: CASRYPGQTEAFF; CDR3nt: TGTGCCAGCAGGTACCCGGGACAGACTGAAGCTTTCTTT; j_gene: TRBJ1-1; abundance: .; d_gene: TRBD1; v_gene: TRBV6-5
CDR3aa: CSVVVGGSGNTIYF; CDR3nt: TGCAGCGTTGTGGTAGGAGGCTCTGGAAACACCATATATTTT; j_gene: TRBJ1-3; abundance: few; d_gene: .; v_gene: TRBV29-1
CDR3aa: CASSQDLAREAFF; CDR3nt: TGTGCCAGCAGCCAAGATCTCGCCAGGGAAGCTTTCTTT; j_gene: TRBJ1-1; abundance: .; d_gene: .; v_gene: TRBV4-2
CDR3aa: CASSTSSTVQPQHF; CDR3nt: TGTGCCAGCAGCACGTCCTCCACAGTCCAGCCCCAGCATTTT; j_gene: TRBJ1-5; abundance: .; d_gene: .; v_gene: TRBV3-1/TRBV3-2
CDR3aa: CASSLYGGSTYEQYF; CDR3nt: TGTGCCAGCAGCTTGTACGGGGGATCCACCTACGAGCAGTACTTC; j_gene: TRBJ2-7; abundance: .; d_gene: .; v_gene: TRBV5-4
CDR3aa: CASSPGLDSNQPQHF; CDR3nt: TGTGCCAGCAGCCCGGGACTTGATAGCAATCAGCCCCAGCATTTT; j_gene: TRBJ1-5; abundance: .; d_gene: .; v_gene: TRBV9
CDR3aa: CASSRAGTVPLNEQFF; CDR3nt: TGTGCCAGTAGTAGGGCCGGGACAGTGCCTCTCAATGAGCAGTTCTTC; j_gene: TRBJ2-1; abundance: .; d_gene: TRBD1; v_gene: TRBV19
CDR3aa: CASGLGQGSSPLHF; CDR3nt: TGCGCCAGCGGACTGGGACAGGGGAGTTCACCCCTCCACTTT; j_gene: TRBJ1-6; abundance: .; d_gene: TRBD1; v_gene: TRBV10-2
CDR3aa: CASSPQSRDRGRAFF; CDR3nt: TGTGCCAGCAGCCCGCAGTCCCGGGACAGGGGGCGGGCTTTCTTT; j_gene: TRBJ1-1; abundance: .; d_gene: TRBD1; v_gene: TRBV7-2
CDR3aa: CASSIRQDGNEKLFF; CDR3nt: TGTGCCAGCAGCATACGACAGGACGGAAATGAAAAACTGTTTTTT; j_gene: TRBJ1-4; abundance: .; d_gene: .; v_gene: TRBV9
CDR3aa: CAISEFRDTGRSAGELFF; CDR3nt: TGTGCCATCAGTGAGTTCCGGGACACGGGTCGGAGCGCCGGGGAGCTGTTTTTT; j_gene: TRBJ2-2; abundance: once; d_gene: .; v_gene: TRBV10-3